What follows describes a single TCR beta chain. It was CD45RO-negative cells, positively selected for CCR7, that made up naive CD8 cells, with terminally differentiated effector memory CD45RA+ cells excluded. This sample stems from a study of shared clonotypes between healthy human individuals. CDR3 length equals 15 residues. V lost 3 bases, J lost 0 bases, and 9 bases lay in between. Germline V CDR1 and CDR2: MDHEN, SYDVKM. Per the original data handling: Without quality scores, immunoSEQ junctional reads could not be filtered like full-length reads. Data came from immunoSEQ multiplex PCR; TCRdb stores just in-frame clones and leaves some out. D and trimming were read from the DNA, whereas the V and J calls and clone size are those reported in that table. Of more than 2 million clones in the sample, approximately 92% were seen once.

This receptor was identified in a man between 18 and 29 years old in good health. Some clones in this sample may be carry-over from other donors' samples. The sequenced sample consisted of naive CD8+ T cells from PBMCs. The gene calls are TRBV28 and TRBJ2-1, with D possibly being TRBD2 (5 bases). For the CDR3, the DNA is TGTGCCAGCAGTTTGGAGGAATACTCCTACAATGAGCAGTTCTTC. Translating it yields CASSLEEYSYNEQFF.